The clone carrying this TCR beta chain was counted a few times. The sample belongs to a study of T cells in Graves' hyperthyroidism and ophthalmopathy. Template material for amplifying TCR beta CDR3 regions consisted of RNA transcripts. Carried out on the TCR CDR3, a first-round RT-PCR used the HTBI primer set. TCRdb re-analysed the multiplex PCR reads in MiXCR, keeping a single row per CDR3 protein. The sample records hundreds of thousands of distinct CDR3 sequences, roughly 20% being singletons. Exclusion of a patient resulted from uncontrolled infection, other autoimmune disease, pregnancy or lactation. There are 14 residues in the CDR3. Trimming stripped 3 bases from V and 3 bases from J, with 9 bases between. CDR1 and CDR2 from the germline V gene are MDHEN and SYDVKM.

This clonotype was sampled from a man aged 25-45 years with Graves' ophthalmopathy. The sequencing sample was made of blood. The chain employs TRBV28 and TRBJ1-5; D remains unclear. In nucleotides, the CDR3 is TGTGCCAGCAGTTTTCCGGGAGCCAATCAGCCCCAGCATTTT. Amino acid sequence: CASSFPGANQPQHF.